This T cell receptor beta chain was observed in a study of vaccination and CD4 T cells after COVID-19. The overall study: Recovered-phase convalescent patients showed SARS-CoV-2 positivity by nasal swab PCR; nine were mild, one severe.

Treatment denoted: roughly ten-day PBMC culture with coronavirus spike peptide pools or control peptides (ViraFEST assay). ViraFEST grew antigen-specific T cells using peptide pools, then sequenced TCRs. As for this clonotype: As yet, its antigen is unknown.

Germline assignment: CDR1 SGHDT and CDR2 YYEEEE. The CDR3 loop spans 15 amino acids. With 2 bases removed from V and 1 base from J, the gap between germline ends came to 12 bases. The Oncomine TCR Beta short-read assay was applied to DNA of cultured CD4+ T cells. Using its own MiXCR run on the PCR reads, TCRdb lists one record per CDR3 protein. The top ten hold 14% to 15% of the sample, which has 12,000 to 15,000 distinct CDR3 sequences, around 40% seen once. Sequenced: CD4+ T cells from blood, cultured in vitro. The sequence derives from a human donor who had recovered from COVID-19. The chain links TRBV5-6 to TRBJ2-5; possible D gene TRBD1, 6 bases. The CDR3 nucleotides read TGTGCCAGCAGCTTAACAGGGAGACTCCAAGAGACCCAGTACTTC. It specifies CASSLTGRLQETQYF.